One T cell receptor (beta chain) is described in this entry. In its sample, this clone was seen a few times. What antigen it recognizes has not been identified. Qualities for individual bases were not recorded, and no much larger clone is one base off. CDR1 KGHSH and CDR2 LQKENI are derived from the germline V gene. Measured from the cysteine to the phenylalanine, the CDR3 is 14 residues long. Only CDR3 DNA remains: 42 bases, in frame from the first base. At the junction V is shortened by 6 bases and J by 0 bases; bases outside the gene matches: 4. Explained via the paper, the treatment or condition label denotes: oral pan-JAK inhibitor, 5-10 mg twice daily. Lesional scalp punch biopsies and peripheral blood were obtained from alopecia areata patients. PBMCs were isolated by density centrifugation and stained for CD3, CD4 and CD8, after which CD4+ and CD8+ T cells were sorted on a FACSAria. Libraries were constructed by the immunoSEQ multiplex PCR assay. RNA was extracted from all samples and reverse transcribed into cDNA as template for TCR sequencing. First-strand cDNA was synthesized with SuperScript III using a 2:1 mix of oligo-dT and random hexamers. A synthetic immune receptor repertoire was used to gauge amplification bias, and whatever bias remained was removed computationally. Turning to the authors' computational methods: Raw reads were preprocessed for error removal, and CDR3 was defined according to IMGT conventions as running from the conserved cysteine to phenylalanine. Clonality was computed as 1 minus the Shannon entropy, with the entropy normalized by log2 of the number of productive unique TCRs. Whether scalp clones were CD4 or CD8 was inferred by matching scalp TCRbeta sequences against CD4 and CD8 repertoires sorted from blood. Imported from immuneACCESS, the table was reduced by TCRdb to in-frame sequences with V and J called. These copies leave out some clones; in studies compared against another copy, an unresolved V gene accounts for under half, and the cause of the remainder is not known. Clonal size and the V and J genes are those of that table, whereas D and trimming came from the DNA. The sample includes roughly 64,000 clones, with roughly 50% observed a single time. Around 21% of the sample is taken by the ten largest.

This entry belongs to a study of CD8+ T cells in alopecia areata (dated by TCRdb to the late 2010s). About the full investigation: The treated patients took part in an open-label pilot trial in which moderate-to-severe alopecia areata was treated with oral tofacitinib at 5 to 10 mg twice daily. Tofacitinib was given for 6 to 18 months, followed by 6 months of follow-up off drug to assess delayed response and recurrence. Disease severity in treated patients was measured with the SALT score, which quantifies the percentage of affected scalp surface area. The study used high-throughput TCRbeta sequencing to examine T cell clonal expansion in alopecia areata, in both the C3H/HeJ mouse model and human patients. Scalp tissue and sorted CD4+ and CD8+ peripheral blood T cells from patchy and totalis/universalis alopecia areata patients and from healthy controls were covered by human TCRbeta sequencing. Biopsies were taken from tofacitinib-treated patients at baseline and at 4 and 24 weeks of treatment, and a later scalp biopsy was taken in several of the tofacitinib-treated patients. Clonality in the scalp was compared among normal scalp (n=4), patchy alopecia areata scalp (n=8), and alopecia totalis/universalis scalp (n=8). The RNA source kit depended on sample type: the PAXgene miRNA kit for fixed scalp, the miRNeasy kit for PBMCs, and the RNeasy kit for mouse skin. immunoSEQ multiplex PCR using 35 Vbeta forward primers and 13 Jbeta reverse primers was used to amplify TCRbeta CDR3 regions. The study at large found these results: Tofacitinib significantly decreased scalp clonality and the number of expanded CD8+ clones among the top 100 scalp clones. Unlike mouse skin, which is dominated by gammadelta T cells, normal human skin has resident alphabeta T cells that are also sequenced, and this complicates analysis of the scalp TCR repertoire. Because the treated cohort was small and had just a single nonresponder, larger studies are needed to establish links between baseline CD8+ expansion and response. Lesional scalp, especially in alopecia totalis/universalis, showed higher clonality and more expanded CD8+ clones than normal scalp, suggesting antigenic drive. During tofacitinib treatment, many expanded lesional clones stuck around in both scalp and blood, and this persistence may partly explain why relapse happens after treatment is stopped. TCR sequences shared between patients were less clear than in mice, possibly partly because of HLA diversity in the patient population.

This clonotype originated in a human donor with alopecia areata. The material sequenced was CD8+ T cells sorted from blood, taken around week 36, from a patient treated with tofacitinib. The chain uses TRBV18 and TRBJ2-5, with 7 central nucleotides matching TRBD1. At the DNA level, the sequence is TGTGCCAGCTCTCCCGACAGGGACCAAGAGACCCAGTACTTC. Its amino acids are CASSPDRDQETQYF. With the portions outside the CDR3 filled from the reference TRBV18 and TRBJ2-5 genes, the complete variable region becomes NAGVMQNPRHLVRRRGQEARLRCSPMKGHSHVYWYRQLPEEGLKFMVYLQKENIIDESGMPKERFSAEFPKEGPSILRIQQVVRGDSAAYFCASSPDRDQETQYFGPGTRLLVL.